The 27 T cell receptor beta chains below were found in one sample sequenced in a study of a mutant IDH1 vaccine in newly diagnosed glioma. Measured with immunoSEQ multiplex PCR; TCRdb has only the in-frame clones, and not every one. The sample lists about 46,000 clones, approximately 80% seen once, with 1.8% in the top ten. The time point was: baseline, week 1 (first vaccination visit). Treatment in this sample: pre-vaccination baseline after standard-of-care therapy. The sequences come from PBMCs, collected from a glioma patient treated with radiotherapy, temozolomide or both. The source of these receptors is a woman in her thirties or forties with glioma.

This sequence joins TRBV27 and TRBJ2-7; TRBD1 agrees at 9 bases. Germline V lookup: CDR1 MNHEY, CDR2 SMNVEV (reference sequence). J gave up 7 bases and V 5 bases, and 9 bases lay outside the gene matches. This CDR3 contains 14 residues. The CDR3 DNA is TGTGCCAGCAGTAGACGACAGGGGGTGTTTGAGCAGTACTTC. Amino acids: CASSRRQGVFEQYF.

The gene calls are TRBV4-1 and TRBJ2-2; D ambiguous. Germline loops: CDR1 MGHRA, CDR2 YSYEKL. V dropped 5 bases and J dropped 2 bases, with 12 bases sitting between them. CDR3 size: 15 residues. The DNA of the CDR3 is TGCGCCAGCAGCGCACGGACGGAAAACACCGGGGAGCTGTTTTTT. Amino acid sequence: CASSARTENTGELFF.

The chain employs TRBV10-1 and TRBJ1-1, with 10 bases fitting TRBD1. V trimming: 6 bases; J trimming: 7 bases; junction bases outside the gene matches: 11. This CDR3 spans 15 amino acids. CDR1 and CDR2 (germline): WNHNN, SYGVQD (reference sequence). As DNA, the CDR3 is TGCGCCAGCAGGGCGGGACAGGGGCTCCTCGATGAAGCTTTCTTT. This encodes CASRAGQGLLDEAFF.

This sequence joins TRBV27 and TRBJ2-7, with 8 bases aligning to TRBD1. This CDR3 is 13 amino acids long. The J segment lost 6 bases and the V segment lost 5 bases, leaving 6 bases of the junction unmatched. The germline V gene encodes CDR1 MNHEY and CDR2 SMNVEV (reference sequence). The CDR3 nucleotides read TGTGCCAGCAGTCTTTCACAGGGGGGCGAGCAGTACTTC. Translation: CASSLSQGGEQYF.

V gene TRBV4-3 combines with J gene TRBJ1-4, with D uncertain. The CDR3 has 15 amino acids. The germline V gene encodes CDR1 LGHNA and CDR2 YSLEER. Trimming pared 3 bases from V and 3 bases from J, leaving 11 bases between. CDR3 residues: CASSHSPLPNEKLFF. As DNA, the CDR3 is TGCGCCAGCAGCCATTCTCCGCTCCCTAATGAAAAACTGTTTTTT.

The rearrangement uses TRBV27 and TRBJ1-6; 8 nucleotides agree with TRBD1. CDR3 length: 17 residues. The J segment lost 1 base and the V segment lost 7 bases, leaving 9 bases of the junction unmatched. The germline gives CDR1 MNHEY, CDR2 SMNVEV (reference sequence). CDR3 coding DNA: TGTGCCAGCACCTCAGGGGACAGGCGGTCCTATAATTCACCCCTCCACTTT. This codes for CASTSGDRRSYNSPLHF.

The chain is built from TRBV6-5 and TRBJ1-2; D gene ambiguous. CDR1 is MNHEY and CDR2 is SVGAGI in the germline V gene. Trimming pared 2 bases from V and 8 bases from J, leaving 12 bases between. The CDR3 loop spans 13 amino acids. The CDR3: CASSYTVTQGYTF. In DNA, the CDR3 is TGTGCCAGCAGTTACACGGTTACCCAGGGCTACACCTTC.

The V call is TRBV21-1, the J call TRBJ1-2; the tabulated D call, TRBD1, remains unverified against the DNA. TRBV21-1 is assigned pseudogene status. The CDR3 length is 14 residues. CDR3 residues: CAKKVGRALRGYTF. The CDR3 DNA reads TGTGCCAAAAAAGTAGGCAGGGCGCTACGAGGCTACACCTTC.

The rearrangement links TRBV5-1 to TRBJ2-6; D not certain. Germline V gives CDR1 SGHRS, CDR2 YFSETQ. The CDR3 has 12 amino acids. V gave up 0 bases and J gave up 9 bases, with 4 bases separating them. The CDR3: CASSLGGNVLTF. The DNA for the CDR3 is TGCGCCAGCAGCTTGGGAGGCAACGTCCTGACTTTC.

The chain joins TRBV5-1 to TRBJ1-1; the D gene is possibly TRBD1 (6 bases). This CDR3 is 11 amino acids long. Germline V gene sequence: CDR1 SGHRS, CDR2 YFSETQ. V lost 7 bases and J 8 bases, leaving 12 bases between the germline ends. This CDR3 reads CASGQGPEAFF. The CDR3 DNA follows: TGCGCCAGCGGGCAGGGGCCCGAAGCTTTCTTT.

This CDR3 is CASSPASVPLSYNEQFF. For the CDR3, the DNA is TGCGCCAGCAGCCCAGCTAGCGTCCCACTCTCCTACAATGAGCAGTTCTTC. The chain uses TRBV4-1 and TRBJ2-1, with TRBD2 as a possible D gene (6 bases). CDR3 length: 17 amino acids. Germline CDR1 is MGHRA and CDR2 is YSYEKL. Between the trimmed V and J ends, which lost 4 bases and 0 bases, there was a span of 16 bases.

The chain uses TRBV29-1 and TRBJ2-5, with D tentatively TRBD1 (6 bases). Trimming shortened V by 2 bases and J by 2 bases, and 6 bases separated the two germline ends. The germline V gene encodes CDR1 SQVTM and CDR2 ANQGSEA. This CDR3 has 12 amino acids. The CDR3 DNA reads TGCAGCGTTGAAACAGGGCAAGAGACCCAGTACTTC. It translates to CSVETGQETQYF.

The chain recombines TRBV5-1 with TRBJ2-2; no clear D. Per the germline V gene, CDR1 is SGHRS and CDR2 is YFSETQ. The V gene lost 4 bases and the J gene lost 0 bases, with 13 bases spanning the gap. The CDR3 spans 16 residues. CDR3 residues: CASSPTKSANTGELFF. The DNA for the CDR3 is TGCGCCAGCAGCCCTACAAAGTCCGCGAACACCGGGGAGCTGTTTTTT.

The rearrangement links TRBV12-5 to TRBJ1-2, with 7 bases lining up with TRBD1. This CDR3 region has 16 residues. V dropped 3 bases and J dropped 6; count of bases not matched to a gene: 13. In germline, CDR1 is LGHNT, CDR2 FRNRAP. The CDR3 DNA sequence: TGTGCTAGTGGTTTAGGAGGGACAGAAGGGAGGCATGGCTACACCTTC. Translation gives CASGLGGTEGRHGYTF.

Judged by abundance, this clone is medium-sized. The chain recombines TRBV20-1 with TRBJ1-1; no clear D. Per the germline V gene, CDR1 is DFQATT and CDR2 is SNEGSKA (reference sequence). This CDR3 has 11 residues. With 7 bases removed from V and 6 bases from J, the gap between germline ends came to 12 bases. CDR3 DNA sequence: TGCAGTGGGGTCAATGGGGCTGAAGCTTTCTTT. Its translation is CSGVNGAEAFF.

The CDR3 loop is CASSPILTGKGYEQYF. Written as DNA, the CDR3 is TGTGCCAGTAGCCCCATTTTGACAGGGAAAGGCTACGAGCAGTACTTC. The chain is built from TRBV19 and TRBJ2-7; 7 positions agree with TRBD1. The CDR3 covers 16 residues. Germline V lookup: CDR1 LNHDA, CDR2 SQIVND (reference sequence). Trimming cost V 6 bases and J 3 bases; bases outside gene matches: 14. Full variable domain (outside the CDR3, taken from reference TRBV19 and TRBJ2-7): DGGITQSPKYLFRKEGQNVTLSCEQNLNHDAMYWYRQDPGQGLRLIYYSQIVNDFQKGDIAEGYSVSREKKESFPLTVTSAQKNPTAFYLCASSPILTGKGYEQYFGPGTRLTVT.

V and J are TRBV5-4 and TRBJ1-2; TRBD1 is a possible D gene (6 bases). V lost 1 base, J lost 4 bases, and 8 bases lay in between. CDR3 length: 13 residues. CDR1 and CDR2 (germline): SGHNT, YYREEE (reference sequence). CDR3 loop: CASSLRGGYGYTF. The DNA of the CDR3 is TGTGCCAGCAGCTTGAGGGGGGGCTATGGCTACACCTTC.

The rearrangement joins TRBV19 to TRBJ1-2; no reliable D call. V was cut by 7 bases and J by 1 base, with 10 bases left in between. Germline CDR1 is LNHDA and CDR2 is SQIVND (reference sequence). CDR3 size: 13 residues. The CDR3 DNA sequence: TGTGCCAGTACTCCGGACGGTAACTATGGCTACACCTTC. Its translation is CASTPDGNYGYTF.

Only a few counts were recorded for this clone. The chain recombines TRBV4-3 with TRBJ1-4, with D possibly TRBD1 on 6 matching bases. Germline V gives CDR1 LGHNA, CDR2 YSLEER. V lost 4 bases and J 7 bases, leaving 16 bases between the germline ends. There are 15 residues in the CDR3. The CDR3: CASSPSGEYVEKLFF. The CDR3 bases are TGCGCCAGCAGCCCCTCAGGGGAGTACGTTGAAAAACTGTTTTTT.

The chain couples TRBV19 to TRBJ2-7, with D maybe TRBD1 (5 bases). Germline CDR1 and CDR2: LNHDA and SQIVND (reference sequence). This CDR3 spans 16 amino acids. Trimming removed 3 bases at V and 0 bases at J, with 15 bases between. CDR3 DNA sequence: TGTGCCAGTAGTATGGGCCCCCGACAGCTCTCCTACGAGCAGTACTTC. This codes for CASSMGPRQLSYEQYF.

In this sample, this clone turned up a few times. This chain joins TRBV6-5 and TRBJ1-1; no reliable D call. The CDR3 totals 14 residues. Germline values: CDR1 MNHEY, CDR2 SVGAGI. Trimming took 0 bases from V and 0 from J, leaving 5 bases between them. Here the CDR3 reads CASSYSSMNTEAFF. In DNA form, the CDR3 reads TGTGCCAGCAGTTACTCCAGCATGAACACTGAAGCTTTCTTT.

Only one count was recorded for this clone. The J gene is TRBJ2-7, the V gene TRBV25-1; TRBD2 aligns across 7 bases. V lost 4 bases, J lost 1 base, and 10 bases stayed unmatched. Germline loops: CDR1 MGHDK, CDR2 SYGVNS. The CDR3 length is 16 residues. In nucleotides, the CDR3 is TGTGCCAGCAGTGCCCTCCGGGAGGACATATCCTACGAGCAGTACTTC. This sequence encodes CASSALREDISYEQYF.

This clone occurred a few times. The V gene is TRBV5-5, the J gene TRBJ1-5; no reliable D call. CDR3 length: 13 residues. The germline CDR1 and CDR2 sequences are SGHKS and YYEKEE (reference sequence). The germline V and J ends were trimmed by 5 bases and 4 bases, with 10 bases remaining between them. Written as DNA, the CDR3 is TGTGCCAGCAGTCCAGGTCCGAATCAGCCCCAGCATTTT. Its protein product is CASSPGPNQPQHF.

The chain combines TRBV2 with TRBJ1-1; 8 bases are a match to TRBD1. The CDR3 has 14 amino acids. With V trimmed by 9 bases and J by 1 base, 7 bases remained unmatched. Germline lookup yields CDR1 SNHLY and CDR2 FYNNEI. This chain's CDR3 is CASCAGGENTEAFF. The CDR3, as DNA: TGTGCCAGTTGTGCAGGGGGCGAGAACACTGAAGCTTTCTTT.

The chain uses TRBV5-1 and TRBJ1-4; unclear D gene. CDR1 and CDR2 (germline): SGHRS, YFSETQ. The CDR3 extends over 13 amino acids. The V and J ends lost 3 bases and 7 bases respectively, with 10 bases between them. The CDR3 region has the DNA TGCGCCAGCAGCTGGAGGGAGGGTGAAAAACTGTTTTTT. Translating it yields CASSWREGEKLFF.

V usage is TRBV6-1 and J usage is TRBJ2-7; 10 nucleotides match TRBD1. The CDR3 consists of 14 residues. V lost 5 bases, J lost 5 bases, and 6 bases stayed unmatched. From germline, CDR1 is MNHNS and CDR2 SASEGT. The CDR3 DNA is TGTGCCAGCAGTCCGGACAGGGGGTCGCACGAGCAGTACTTC. Translated, it gives CASSPDRGSHEQYF.

This chain uses TRBV29-1 with TRBJ1-1; 8 bases match TRBD1. Trimming took 7 bases from V and 3 from J; bases not matched to a gene: 7. The CDR3 sequence is 13 residues long. Germline CDR1 and CDR2: SQVTM and ANQGSEA. The CDR3 loop reads CSETGGAHTEAFF. The CDR3 DNA is TGCAGCGAAACAGGGGGAGCGCACACTGAAGCTTTCTTT. Together with reference TRBV29-1 and TRBJ1-1, the CDR3 gives the full variable domain: SAVISQKPSRDICQRGTSLTIQCQVDSQVTMMFWYRQQPGQSLTLIATANQGSEATYESGFVIDKFPISRPNLTFSTLTVSNMSPEDSSIYLCSETGGAHTEAFFGQGTRLTVV.